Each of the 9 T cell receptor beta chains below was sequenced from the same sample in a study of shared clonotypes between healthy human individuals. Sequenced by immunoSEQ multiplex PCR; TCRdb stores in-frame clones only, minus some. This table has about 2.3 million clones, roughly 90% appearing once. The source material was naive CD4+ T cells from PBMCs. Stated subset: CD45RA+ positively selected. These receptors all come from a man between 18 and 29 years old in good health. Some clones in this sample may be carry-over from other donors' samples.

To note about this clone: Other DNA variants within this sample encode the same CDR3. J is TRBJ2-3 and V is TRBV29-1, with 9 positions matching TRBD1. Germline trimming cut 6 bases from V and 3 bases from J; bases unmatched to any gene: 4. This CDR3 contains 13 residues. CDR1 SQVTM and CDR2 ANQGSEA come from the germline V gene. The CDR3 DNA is TGCAGCGTGGACAGGGGAGGTACAGATACGCAGTATTTT. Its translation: CSVDRGGTDTQYF.

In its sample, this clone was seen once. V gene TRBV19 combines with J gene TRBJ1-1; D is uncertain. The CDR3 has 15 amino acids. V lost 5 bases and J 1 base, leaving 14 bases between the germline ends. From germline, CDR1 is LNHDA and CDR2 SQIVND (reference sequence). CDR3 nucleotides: TGTGCCAGTAGTGCGGGGTATAGCAGGAACACTGAAGCTTTCTTT. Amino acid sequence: CASSAGYSRNTEAFF.

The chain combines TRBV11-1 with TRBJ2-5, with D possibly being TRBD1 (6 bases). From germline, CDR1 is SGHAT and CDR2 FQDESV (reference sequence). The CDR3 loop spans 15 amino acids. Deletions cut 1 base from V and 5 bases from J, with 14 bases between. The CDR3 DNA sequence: TGTGCCAGCAGCTTAGTGGGGGCTCGGCGGGAGACCCAGTACTTC. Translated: CASSLVGARRETQYF.

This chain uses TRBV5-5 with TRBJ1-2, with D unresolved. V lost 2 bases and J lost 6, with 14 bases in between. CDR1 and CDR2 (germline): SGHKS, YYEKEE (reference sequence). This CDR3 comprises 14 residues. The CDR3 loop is CASSFTAGSDGYTF. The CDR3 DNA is TGTGCCAGCAGCTTTACGGCCGGGTCTGATGGCTACACCTTC.

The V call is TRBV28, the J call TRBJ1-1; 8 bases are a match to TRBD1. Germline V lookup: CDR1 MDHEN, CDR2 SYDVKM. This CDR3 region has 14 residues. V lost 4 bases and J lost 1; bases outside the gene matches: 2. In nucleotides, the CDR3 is TGTGCCAGCAGTTCCGACAGGGGGAACACTGAAGCTTTCTTT. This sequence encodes CASSSDRGNTEAFF.

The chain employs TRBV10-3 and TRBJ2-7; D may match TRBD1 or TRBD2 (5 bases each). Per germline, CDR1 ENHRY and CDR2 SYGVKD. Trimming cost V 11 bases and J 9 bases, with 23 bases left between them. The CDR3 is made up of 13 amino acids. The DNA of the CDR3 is TGTGCCTCCACCCGGGACGGTACCATTGGGCAGTACTTC. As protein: CASTRDGTIGQYF.

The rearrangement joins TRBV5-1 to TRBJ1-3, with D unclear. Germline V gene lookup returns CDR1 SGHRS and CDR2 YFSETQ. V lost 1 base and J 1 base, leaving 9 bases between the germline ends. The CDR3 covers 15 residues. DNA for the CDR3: TGCGCCAGCAGCTTGCGCCCAGATTCTGGAAACACCATATATTTT. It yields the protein CASSLRPDSGNTIYF.

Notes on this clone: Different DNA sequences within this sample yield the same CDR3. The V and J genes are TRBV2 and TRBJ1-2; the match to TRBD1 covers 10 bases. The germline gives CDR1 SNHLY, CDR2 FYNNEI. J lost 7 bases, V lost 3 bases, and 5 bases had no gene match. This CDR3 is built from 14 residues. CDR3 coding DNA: TGTGCCAGCAGTGACCTCGGACAGGGGGGTGGCTACACCTTC. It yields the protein CASSDLGQGGGYTF.

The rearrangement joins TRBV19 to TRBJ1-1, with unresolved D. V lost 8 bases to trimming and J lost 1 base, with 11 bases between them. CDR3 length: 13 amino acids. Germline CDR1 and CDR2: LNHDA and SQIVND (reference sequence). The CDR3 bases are TGTGCCAGTGGCGACACCTCGAACACTGAAGCTTTCTTT. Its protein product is CASGDTSNTEAFF.